This T cell receptor (beta chain) was sequenced during a study of shared clonotypes between healthy human individuals. This CDR3 contains 16 residues. Germline V gives CDR1 MNHEY, CDR2 SVGAGI. J was trimmed by 3 bases and V by 2 bases; bases with no gene match: 4. On this clone: Its antigen is as yet unknown.

Naive-designated CD8 cells lacked CD45RO, were positively enriched for CCR7, and omitted terminally differentiated effector memory CD45RA+ cells. Sequencing was performed with immunoSEQ multiplex PCR; in TCRdb, only in-frame clones are kept and a portion is missing. The data hold about 600,000 clones, with 95% to 96% observed a single time. Study-level findings and limits: Incomplete sequencing of sorted subsets was indicated by rarefaction despite large depth.

This chain joins TRBV6-5 and TRBJ2-5; 12 bases map to TRBD2. Sequences were obtained from naive CD8+ T cells sorted from blood. The TCR was taken from a woman in her 30s in good health. The DNA of the CDR3 is TGTGCCAGCAGTTACCGACTAGCGGGAGTGGAAGAGACCCAGTACTTC. It is translated as CASSYRLAGVEETQYF.